These 15 T cell receptor beta chains came from one sample sequenced in a study of T cell changes during pregnancy in multiple sclerosis. Clones were read by immunoSEQ multiplex PCR, and TCRdb kept only the in-frame ones, dropping some. The repertoire consists of around 38,000 clones, with roughly 92% occurring once and the leading ten covering approximately 0.41%. Sequences were derived from CD4+ T cells from peripheral blood mononuclear cells, sampled in the third trimester of pregnancy. All receptors derive from a female donor in good health, enrolled as a control in a pregnancy study.

The chain is built from TRBV4-2 and TRBJ2-5; 7 bases map to TRBD2. This CDR3 region has 14 residues. V lost 2 bases to trimming and J lost 1 base; unmatched junction nucleotides: 1. The germline CDR1 and CDR2 sequences are LGHNA and YNFKEQ. CDR3 nucleotides: TGTGCCAGCAGCCAAAAGCGGGGCCAAGAGACCCAGTACTTC. Translated: CASSQKRGQETQYF.

The chain carries TRBV4-3 and TRBJ1-1; D ambiguous. V lost 2 bases, J lost 6 bases, and 10 bases lay in between. CDR3 length equals 13 residues. Germline values: CDR1 LGHNA, CDR2 YSLEER. CDR3 protein: CASSQTGYAEAFF. The CDR3 nucleotides read TGCGCCAGCAGCCAAACGGGGTACGCTGAAGCTTTCTTT.

The rearrangement links TRBV11-1 to TRBJ2-7; 7 positions match TRBD1. CDR3 size: 13 residues. V was clipped by 5 bases and J by 3 bases; unmatched bases: 4. Germline V gives CDR1 SGHAT, CDR2 FQDESV (reference sequence). The CDR3 bases are TGTGCCAGCAGCGTGGGACAGATCTACGAGCAGTACTTC. This translates into CASSVGQIYEQYF.

This clone appeared once. The rearrangement links TRBV18 to TRBJ1-1; D is possibly TRBD1 (6 bases). In germline, CDR1 is KGHSH, CDR2 LQKENI. The CDR3 runs to 13 residues. Trimming took off 3 bases at V and 1 base at J, with 6 bases between the two ends. The CDR3 spells CASSPGQNTEAFF. CDR3 nucleotide sequence: TGTGCCAGCTCACCGGGACAGAACACTGAAGCTTTCTTT. The full variable domain, completed using reference TRBV18 and TRBJ1-1, is NAGVMQNPRHLVRRRGQEARLRCSPMKGHSHVYWYRQLPEEGLKFMVYLQKENIIDESGMPKERFSAEFPKEGPSILRIQQVVRGDSAAYFCASSPGQNTEAFFGQGTRLTVV.

J is TRBJ1-5 and V is TRBV5-1; D is unresolved. Trimming cost V 4 bases and J 0 bases, with 11 bases left between them. Germline values: CDR1 SGHRS, CDR2 YFSETQ. The CDR3 has 15 residues. The DNA of the CDR3 is TGCGCCAGCAGCCCCGGCGGCAATAGCAATCAGCCCCAGCATTTT. Encoded protein: CASSPGGNSNQPQHF.

The V gene is TRBV11-3, the J gene TRBJ1-6; D remains unclear. The CDR3 length is 13 residues. Trimming left V 2 bases short and J 8 bases short, with 7 bases between. Germline V gene sequence: CDR1 SGHNT, CDR2 YENEEA. CDR3 nucleotide sequence: TGTGCCAGCAGCTTATCACAAGATTCACCCCTCCACTTT. It codes for CASSLSQDSPLHF.

The V gene is TRBV5-4, the J gene TRBJ2-3; 7 bases align to TRBD1. CDR3 length: 16 amino acids. The germline V gene has CDR1 SGHNT and CDR2 YYREEE (reference sequence). After removal of 7 bases from V and 0 bases from J, the junction contained 11 bases not matched to a gene. CDR3 sequence: CASQLAGGSSTDTQYF. DNA for the CDR3: TGTGCCAGCCAGCTGGCAGGGGGATCTAGCACAGATACGCAGTATTTT.

The chain joins TRBV11-2 to TRBJ2-7; D call uncertain. This CDR3 spans 14 amino acids. Trimming pared 0 bases from V and 1 base from J, leaving 7 bases between. CDR1 and CDR2 (germline): SGHAT, FQNNGV. CDR3 nucleotide sequence: TGTGCCAGCAGCTTAGAATTAGTGTCCTACGAGCAGTACTTC. Its protein product is CASSLELVSYEQYF.

The J gene is TRBJ2-2, the V gene TRBV5-1, with a possible D match to TRBD1 (6 bases). Trimming pared 0 bases from V and 5 bases from J, leaving 8 bases between. The CDR3 is made up of 14 amino acids. From germline, CDR1 is SGHRS and CDR2 YFSETQ. The CDR3 DNA follows: TGCGCCAGCAGCTTGGAACAGGGAACCGGGGAGCTGTTTTTT. Protein: CASSLEQGTGELFF.

This chain connects TRBV7-2 to TRBJ2-1, with a possible D match to TRBD1 (5 bases). The CDR3 contains 15 residues. V shed 3 bases and J shed 3 bases, with 12 bases lying between them. Germline values: CDR1 SGHTA, CDR2 FQGNSA. The chain's CDR3 is CASSFGQGFYNEQFF. CDR3 nucleotides: TGTGCCAGCAGCTTCGGACAAGGCTTCTACAATGAGCAGTTCTTC.

V gene TRBV6-5 combines with J gene TRBJ2-2; TRBD2 might be the D (6 bases). Germline V gives CDR1 MNHEY, CDR2 SVGAGI. The ends were cut back, 10 bases at V and 7 bases at J, with 19 bases in the middle. CDR3 size: 14 residues. CDR3 loop: CATARRGPLGELFF. CDR3 in DNA: TGTGCCACCGCTCGGAGGGGACCACTCGGGGAGCTGTTTTTT.

The chain has TRBV7-3 and TRBJ2-7, with D perhaps TRBD2 (5 bases). The CDR3 runs to 17 residues. Germline CDR1 and CDR2: SGHTA and FQGTGA. Trimming pared 5 bases from V and 2 bases from J, leaving 22 bases between. The CDR3: CASSLSGLKADPYEQYF. CDR3 nucleotide sequence: TGTGCCAGCAGCCTCAGCGGCCTAAAAGCGGACCCCTACGAGCAGTACTTC.

The chain carries TRBV18 and TRBJ1-4, with TRBD1 matching 8 bases. Germline V CDR1 and CDR2: KGHSH, LQKENI. There are 17 residues in the CDR3. The trim removed 5 bases at V and 4 bases at J, leaving 12 bases unmatched. CDR3 sequence: CASSADREGAYNEKLFF. CDR3 nucleotides: TGTGCCAGCTCAGCGGACAGGGAAGGGGCCTATAATGAAAAACTGTTTTTT.

V is TRBV6-1 and J is TRBJ1-1; D is unresolved. Germline CDR1 MNHNS, CDR2 SASEGT. This CDR3 has 12 amino acids. Trimming cost V 9 bases and J 10 bases, with 18 bases left between them. DNA for the CDR3: TGTGCCAGTAACCCCCCACCCGGCGGAGCTTTCTTT. Amino acid sequence: CASNPPPGGAFF.

The chain recombines TRBV7-2 with TRBJ2-3; tentatively, D is TRBD1 (6 bases). Germline values: CDR1 SGHTA, CDR2 FQGNSA. The CDR3 covers 16 residues. V dropped 0 bases and J dropped 0 bases, with 10 bases sitting between them. CDR3 DNA: TGTGCCAGCAGCTTAGCCCCGGGACACAGCACAGATACGCAGTATTTT. As protein: CASSLAPGHSTDTQYF.